The rows below give T cell receptor beta chains drawn from one sample of a study of OX40 agonist ivuxolimab in advanced cancers. Sequencing was performed with immunoSEQ multiplex PCR; in TCRdb, only in-frame clones are kept and a portion is missing. In the table there are some 78,000 clones, 70% to 90% of which are singletons. The sequencing used CD4+ or CD8+ T cells sorted from blood, collected in a trial of the OX40 agonist ivuxolimab. These receptors were collected from an adult with an advanced solid tumor such as melanoma, head and neck, liver or kidney cancer. CDR3s include the opening cysteine and the closing phenylalanine or tryptophan. D genes are given only for firm matches. Clone size is shown for a subset of rows, as once, few, many or a class of expanded clone.

V	J	size	D	DNA	CDR3
TRBV4-2	TRBJ2-7	once	.	TGTGCCAGCAGCCAAGTCGTAATAGGGCAGACGGACTACGAGCAGTACTTC	CASSQVVIGQTDYEQYF
TRBV29-1	TRBJ2-3	once	.	TGCAGCGTTCAAGGCTCGGGTAGGACAGATACGCAGTATTTT	CSVQGSGRTDTQYF
TRBV5-1	TRBJ1-1	.	TRBD1	TGCGCCAGCACACCCGGGACAGGGGGCGCGGGGAACACTGAAGCTTTCTTT	CASTPGTGGAGNTEAFF
TRBV29-1	TRBJ2-2	.	TRBD2	TGCAGCGCAGGCTCGGGAGGCAGATACACCGGGGAGCTGTTTTTT	CSAGSGGRYTGELFF
TRBV28	TRBJ1-2	.	TRBD1	TGTGCCAGCAGTGCCTCCCTTGGACAGGCCTTCTATGGCTACACCTTC	CASSASLGQAFYGYTF
TRBV4-1	TRBJ2-7	.	.	TGCGCCAGCAGCCCTCCACCGGGACACGGGACCTACGAGCAGTACTTC	CASSPPPGHGTYEQYF
TRBV28	TRBJ1-6	.	.	TGTGCCAGCAGTACCGGGACTTATAATTCACCCCTCCACTTT	CASSTGTYNSPLHF
TRBV5-6	TRBJ2-2	.	.	TGTGCCAGCACCCATCCTGGTAACACCGGGGAGCTGTTTTTT	CASTHPGNTGELFF
TRBV4-3	TRBJ1-5	.	.	TGCGCCAGCAGCCGAGCATACGACGGTAGCAATCAGCCCCAGCATTTT	CASSRAYDGSNQPQHF
TRBV5-1	TRBJ1-4	.	.	TGCGCCAGCAGCTTGGCTGGGACCCCGGGGGAAAAACTGTTTTTT	CASSLAGTPGEKLFF
TRBV28	TRBJ1-1	.	.	TGTGCCAGCAGTCCCCAAGAGAGAGGAGCTTTCTTT	CASSPQERGAFF
TRBV2	TRBJ1-2	few	TRBD1	TGTGCCAGCACCTCTGAGGGAGGGGGCAAGGGCTACACCTTC	CASTSEGGGKGYTF
TRBV19	TRBJ2-7	.	.	TGTGCCAGTAGTATCGGGGCAGGCTCCTACGAGCAGTACTTC	CASSIGAGSYEQYF
TRBV5-1	TRBJ2-1	.	TRBD1	TGCGCCAGCAGCCCTACAGGGGATAGCGATGAGCAGTTCTTC	CASSPTGDSDEQFF
TRBV4-3	TRBJ2-1	once	.	TGCGCCAGCAGCCGGTCGTCGAGCAAGAATAATGAGCAGTTCTTC	CASSRSSSKNNEQFF
TRBV10-3	TRBJ1-2	.	.	TGTGCCATCAGTGGACAGGAGGATGGCTACACCTTC	CAISGQEDGYTF
TRBV6-1	TRBJ1-2	.	.	TGTGCCAGCAGTTCGGGCAGCCTCTATGGCTACACCTTC	CASSSGSLYGYTF
TRBV7-9	TRBJ2-4	.	.	TGTGCCAGCAGCTTAATATCCACCGGGGGCCAGTACTTC	CASSLISTGGQYF
TRBV2	TRBJ1-1	.	.	TGTGCCAGCAGTCCCGACAGGCACACTGAAGCTTTCTTT	CASSPDRHTEAFF
TRBV7-9	TRBJ2-1	once	.	TGTGCCAGCAGCCTCCTCCAGGGGGGAGCTTACAATGAGCAGTTCTTC	CASSLLQGGAYNEQFF
TRBV6-6	TRBJ2-5	.	.	TGTGCCAGCAGTCCCCCCGGAGGGTCGGAGACCCAGTACTTC	CASSPPGGSETQYF
TRBV5-4	TRBJ2-5	.	.	TGTGCCAGCTCAGCTTCGGCCATCGGCGCCTTTAGTGGGTCCTACGAGGGGGGGTACTTC	CASSASAIGAFSGSYEGGYF
TRBV18	TRBJ2-1	.	.	TGTGCCAGCTCACCCAGTGGGGGGACCAATGAGCAGTTCTTC	CASSPSGGTNEQFF
TRBV28	TRBJ1-5	.	.	TGTGCCAGCAGTTCTCCGATTAGCAATCAGCCCCAGCATTTT	CASSSPISNQPQHF
TRBV18	TRBJ2-1	.	.	TGTGCCAGCTCATGGTCAGCTCTAGTTGGTGAGCAGTTCTTC	CASSWSALVGEQFF
TRBV19	TRBJ1-1	.	.	TGTGGCAGTAAGAAAAGCACTGAAGCTTTCTTT	CGSKKSTEAFF
TRBV5-8	TRBJ1-5	few	.	TGTGCCAGCAGCCAGGACAAAGGTCAGCCCCAGCATTTT	CASSQDKGQPQHF
TRBV5-1	TRBJ1-5	.	TRBD1	TGCGCCAGCAGCTATGACCCCGGGACAGGAAGAAATCAGCCCCAGCATTTT	CASSYDPGTGRNQPQHF
TRBV6-1	TRBJ1-3	.	.	TGTGCCAGCAGTGAAGGACCCCCCATATATTTT	CASSEGPPIYF
TRBV9	TRBJ1-4	.	.	TGTGCCAGCAGCGTAGAGGGGGCAACTAATGAAAAACTGTTTTTT	CASSVEGATNEKLFF
TRBV2	TRBJ2-1	.	.	TGTGCCAGCTCCGAGGGGGAGAGGAGGCAGTTCTTC	CASSEGERRQFF
TRBV7-9	TRBJ1-5	.	TRBD1	TGTGCCAGCAGCCCCCTCGGGACAGGGAATCAGCCCCAGCATTTT	CASSPLGTGNQPQHF
TRBV7-2	TRBJ1-1	.	.	TGTGCCAGCAGCTTCGCGGCCGCAGGGAACACTGAAGCTTTCTTT	CASSFAAAGNTEAFF
TRBV5-1	TRBJ2-6	once	TRBD1	TGCGCCAGCAGCCCAGACAGGGGCGCTGGGGCCAACGTCCTGACTTTC	CASSPDRGAGANVLTF
TRBV19	TRBJ1-5	once	.	TGTGCCAGTAGTATAGGAAACAATCAGCCCCAGCATTTT	CASSIGNNQPQHF
TRBV11-2	TRBJ2-3	.	.	TGTGCCAGCACCAGCCCATCCACAGATACGCAGTATTTT	CASTSPSTDTQYF
TRBV2	TRBJ1-2	.	TRBD1	TGTGCCAGCCTACTGACAGGGTTGGACTATGGCTACACCTTC	CASLLTGLDYGYTF
TRBV2	TRBJ1-1	few	.	TGTGCCAGCAGTGTTCGGGGCGGCACTGAAGCTTTCTTT	CASSVRGGTEAFF
TRBV4-1	TRBJ1-3	.	.	TGCGCCAGCAGCCAAGGTGTCAGTGTGAACACCATATATTTT	CASSQGVSVNTIYF
TRBV4-3	TRBJ2-7	.	TRBD1	TGCGCCAGCAGCCAAGATGGGTCCAGGGGGTTCTCAAGTGGGCTTACCGAGCAGTACTTC	CASSQDGSRGFSSGLTEQYF
TRBV19	TRBJ1-3	.	TRBD1	TGTGCCAGTAGTGACAGGGGACAGAGCTCTGGAAACACCATATATTTT	CASSDRGQSSGNTIYF
TRBV18	TRBJ2-1	few	.	TGTGCCAGCTCTCTGGGGGGGGCCGGCGATGAGCAGTTCTTC	CASSLGGAGDEQFF
TRBV4-1	TRBJ1-1	once	.	TGCGCCAGCAGCCAGAGCCAGTCAACTGAAGCTTTCTTT	CASSQSQSTEAFF
TRBV27	TRBJ1-1	.	.	TGTGCCAGCAGTTTATCCGGGGGCGGGAGCACTGAAGCTTTCTTT	CASSLSGGGSTEAFF
TRBV19	TRBJ2-1	.	.	TGTGCCAGTAGTACAACGGGACCCGCTACCTACAATGAGCAGTTCTTC	CASSTTGPATYNEQFF
TRBV11-2	TRBJ2-1	.	TRBD2	TGTGCCAGCAGCTCCCTAGCGGGACTCGGGAATGAGCAGTTCTTC	CASSSLAGLGNEQFF
TRBV2	TRBJ2-7	once	.	TGTGCCAGCAATAGGCAGGGGGGCTCCTACGAGCAGTACTTC	CASNRQGGSYEQYF
TRBV2	TRBJ1-5	.	.	TGTGCCAGCAGCGGCAGGGTGCGACAGCCCCAGCATTTT	CASSGRVRQPQHF
TRBV9	TRBJ2-6	.	TRBD1	TGTGCCAGCAGCGGGAGGTGGGACAGGGTATCCTCTGGGGCCAACGTCCTGACTTTC	CASSGRWDRVSSGANVLTF